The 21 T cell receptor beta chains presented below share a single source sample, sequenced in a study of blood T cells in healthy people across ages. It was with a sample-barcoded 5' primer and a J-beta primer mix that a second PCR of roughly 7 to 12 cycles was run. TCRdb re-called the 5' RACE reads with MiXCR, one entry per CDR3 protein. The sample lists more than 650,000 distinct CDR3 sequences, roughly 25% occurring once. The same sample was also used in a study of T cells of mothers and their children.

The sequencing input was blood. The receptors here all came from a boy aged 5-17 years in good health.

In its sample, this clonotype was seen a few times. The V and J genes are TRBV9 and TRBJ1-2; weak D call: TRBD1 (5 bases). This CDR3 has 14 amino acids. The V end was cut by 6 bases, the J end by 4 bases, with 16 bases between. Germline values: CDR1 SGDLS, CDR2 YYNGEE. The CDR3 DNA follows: TGTGCCAGCAACCCGGGGGGGTTGGGCTATGGCTACACCTTC. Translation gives CASNPGGLGYGYTF.

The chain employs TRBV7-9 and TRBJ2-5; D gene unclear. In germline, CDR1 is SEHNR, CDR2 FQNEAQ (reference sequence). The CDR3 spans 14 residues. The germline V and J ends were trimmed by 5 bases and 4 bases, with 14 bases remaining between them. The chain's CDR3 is CASSLGQTRETQYF. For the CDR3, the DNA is TGTGCCAGCAGCCTAGGTCAAACTCGAGAGACCCAGTACTTC.

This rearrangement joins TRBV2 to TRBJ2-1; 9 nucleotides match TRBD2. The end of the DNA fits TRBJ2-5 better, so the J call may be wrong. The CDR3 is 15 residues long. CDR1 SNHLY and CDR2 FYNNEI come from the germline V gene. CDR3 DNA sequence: TGTGCCAGCAGTAGTGCGGGGGGGAGGACGGAGACCCAGTACTTC. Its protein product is CASSSAGGRTETQYF.

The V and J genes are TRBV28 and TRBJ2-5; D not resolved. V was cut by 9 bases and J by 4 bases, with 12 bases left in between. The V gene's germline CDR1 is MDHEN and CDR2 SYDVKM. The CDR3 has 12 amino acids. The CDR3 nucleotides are TGTGCCAGGACCTGGGATCTAGAGACCCAGTACTTC. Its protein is CARTWDLETQYF.

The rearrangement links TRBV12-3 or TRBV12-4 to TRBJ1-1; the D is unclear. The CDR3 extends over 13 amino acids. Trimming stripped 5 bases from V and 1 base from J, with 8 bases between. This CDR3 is CASSTVANTEAFF. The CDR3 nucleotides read TGTGCCAGCAGTACAGTGGCGAACACTGAAGCTTTCTTT.

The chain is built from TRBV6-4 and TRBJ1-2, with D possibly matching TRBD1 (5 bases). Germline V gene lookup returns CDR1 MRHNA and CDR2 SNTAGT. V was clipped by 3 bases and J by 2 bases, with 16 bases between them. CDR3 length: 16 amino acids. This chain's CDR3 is CASSEFPGQPNYGYTF. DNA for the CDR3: TGTGCCAGCAGTGAATTCCCAGGACAACCAAACTATGGCTACACCTTC.

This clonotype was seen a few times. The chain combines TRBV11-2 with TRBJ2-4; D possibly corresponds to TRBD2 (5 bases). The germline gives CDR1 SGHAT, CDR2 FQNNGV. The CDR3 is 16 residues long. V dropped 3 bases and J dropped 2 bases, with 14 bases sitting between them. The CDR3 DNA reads TGTGCCAGCAGCTTCCCCCCGGGGAGAACCAAAAACATTCAGTACTTC. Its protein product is CASSFPPGRTKNIQYF.

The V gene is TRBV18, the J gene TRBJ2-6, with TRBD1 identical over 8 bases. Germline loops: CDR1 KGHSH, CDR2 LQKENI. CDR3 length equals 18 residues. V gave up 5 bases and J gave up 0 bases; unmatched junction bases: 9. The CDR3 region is CASSSTGQANSGANVLTF. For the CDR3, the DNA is TGTGCCAGCTCATCGACGGGACAGGCAAACTCTGGGGCCAACGTCCTGACTTTC.

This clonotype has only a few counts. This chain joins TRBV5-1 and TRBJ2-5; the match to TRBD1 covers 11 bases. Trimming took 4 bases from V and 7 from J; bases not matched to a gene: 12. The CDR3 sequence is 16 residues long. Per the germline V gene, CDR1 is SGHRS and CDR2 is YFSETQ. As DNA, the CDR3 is TGCGCCAGCAGCGTCCGGGACAGGGGGACGGCGGGGACCCAGTACTTC. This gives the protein CASSVRDRGTAGTQYF.

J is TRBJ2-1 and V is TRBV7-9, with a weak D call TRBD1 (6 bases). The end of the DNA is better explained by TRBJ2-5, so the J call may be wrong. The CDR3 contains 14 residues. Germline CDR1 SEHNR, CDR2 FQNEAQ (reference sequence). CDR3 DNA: TGTGCCAGCACCACTGGAAAGGGGGAAGAGACCCAGTACTTC. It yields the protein CASTTGKGEETQYF.

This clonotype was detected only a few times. CDR3 in amino acids: CASSLADRHQETQYF. The CDR3 DNA reads TGCGCCAGCAGCTTGGCCGATAGGCATCAAGAGACCCAGTACTTC. The rearrangement uses TRBV5-1 and TRBJ2-5; D is unclear. V dropped 0 bases and J dropped 2 bases, with 11 bases sitting between them. Germline values: CDR1 SGHRS, CDR2 YFSETQ. This CDR3 has 15 amino acids.

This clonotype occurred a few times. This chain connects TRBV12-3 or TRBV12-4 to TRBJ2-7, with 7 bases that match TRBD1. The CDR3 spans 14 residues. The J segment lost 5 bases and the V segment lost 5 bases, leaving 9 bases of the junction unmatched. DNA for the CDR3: TGTGCCAGCAGTCCGCGACAGGGCGAGCACGAGCAGTACTTC. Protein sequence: CASSPRQGEHEQYF.

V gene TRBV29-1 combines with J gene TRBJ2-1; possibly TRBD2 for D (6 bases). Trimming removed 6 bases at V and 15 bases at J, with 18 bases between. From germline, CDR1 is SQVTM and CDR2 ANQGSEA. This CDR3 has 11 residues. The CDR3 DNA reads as TGCAGCGTCGCCAGGGACTTTGGGCTGTTCTTC. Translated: CSVARDFGLFF.

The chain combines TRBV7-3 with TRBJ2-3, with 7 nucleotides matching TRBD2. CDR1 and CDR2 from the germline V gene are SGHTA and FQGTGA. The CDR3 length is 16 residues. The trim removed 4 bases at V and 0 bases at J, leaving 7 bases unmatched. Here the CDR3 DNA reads TGTGCCAGCAGCTCAGGAGCTAGCGGAAGCACAGATACGCAGTATTTT. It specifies CASSSGASGSTDTQYF.

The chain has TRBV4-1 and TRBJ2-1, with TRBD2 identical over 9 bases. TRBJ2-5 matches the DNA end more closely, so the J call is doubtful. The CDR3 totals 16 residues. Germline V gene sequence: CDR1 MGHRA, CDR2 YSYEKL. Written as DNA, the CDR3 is TGCGCCAGCAGCCTAGGAGAGACTAGCGGCTCGGAGACCCAGTACTTC. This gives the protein CASSLGETSGSETQYF.

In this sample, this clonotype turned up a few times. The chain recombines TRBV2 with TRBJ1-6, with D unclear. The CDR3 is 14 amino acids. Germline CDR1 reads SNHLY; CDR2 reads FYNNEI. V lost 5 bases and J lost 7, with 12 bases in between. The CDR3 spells CASSPRMGNSPLHF. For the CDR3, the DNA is TGTGCCAGCAGTCCCAGGATGGGGAATTCACCCCTCCACTTT. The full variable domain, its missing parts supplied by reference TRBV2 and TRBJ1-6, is EPEVTQTPSHQVTQMGQEVILRCVPISNHLYFYWYRQILGQKVEFLVSFYNNEISEKSEIFDDQFSVERPDGSNFTLKIRSTKLEDSAMYFCASSPRMGNSPLHFGNGTRLTVT.

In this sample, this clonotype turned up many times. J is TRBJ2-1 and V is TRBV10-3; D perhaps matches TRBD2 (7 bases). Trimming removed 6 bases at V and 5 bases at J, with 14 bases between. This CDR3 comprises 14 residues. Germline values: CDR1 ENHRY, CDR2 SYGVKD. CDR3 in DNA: TGTGCCATCAGGGCGGGGGCGAAGGACAATGAGCAGTTCTTC. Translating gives CAIRAGAKDNEQFF.

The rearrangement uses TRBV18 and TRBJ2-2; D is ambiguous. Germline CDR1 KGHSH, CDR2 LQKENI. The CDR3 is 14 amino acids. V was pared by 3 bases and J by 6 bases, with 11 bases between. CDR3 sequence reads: CASSPVQRPGELFF. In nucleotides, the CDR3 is TGTGCCAGCTCACCCGTACAGCGCCCCGGGGAGCTGTTTTTT.

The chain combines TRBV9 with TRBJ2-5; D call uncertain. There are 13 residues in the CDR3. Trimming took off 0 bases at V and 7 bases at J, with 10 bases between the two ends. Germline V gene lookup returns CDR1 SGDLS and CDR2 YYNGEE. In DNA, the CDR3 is TGTGCCAGCAGCGTAGTCCCCGCTGGGACCCAGTACTTC. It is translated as CASSVVPAGTQYF.

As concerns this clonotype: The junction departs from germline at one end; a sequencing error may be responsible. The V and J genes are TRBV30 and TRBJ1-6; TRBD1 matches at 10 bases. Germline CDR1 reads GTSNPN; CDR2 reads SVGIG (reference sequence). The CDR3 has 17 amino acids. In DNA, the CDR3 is TGTGCCTGGCCGCGCCGCGGGACAGGGGTTCTGAATTCACCCCCCCACTTT. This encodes CAWPRRGTGVLNSPPHF.

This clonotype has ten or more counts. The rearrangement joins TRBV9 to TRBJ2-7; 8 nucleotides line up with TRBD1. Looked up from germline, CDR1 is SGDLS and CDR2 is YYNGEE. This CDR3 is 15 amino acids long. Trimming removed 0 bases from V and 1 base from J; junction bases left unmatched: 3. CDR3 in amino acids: CASSVGTGPSYEQYF. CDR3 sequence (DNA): TGTGCCAGCAGCGTAGGGACAGGGCCATCCTACGAGCAGTACTTC. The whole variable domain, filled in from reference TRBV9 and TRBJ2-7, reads DSGVTQTPKHLITATGQRVTLRCSPRSGDLSVYWYQQSLDQGLQFLIQYYNGEERAKGNILERFSAQQFPDLHSELNLSSLELGDSALYFCASSVGTGPSYEQYFGPGTRLTVT.